One sample yielded the 10 T cell receptor beta chains listed below, sequenced in a study of OX40 agonist ivuxolimab in advanced cancers. Method: immunoSEQ multiplex PCR; TCRdb's copy keeps in-frame clones and lacks some. The profile shows tens of thousands of clones, around 86% of them singletons. Source: CD4+ or CD8+ T cells sorted from blood, taken in a trial of the OX40 agonist ivuxolimab. These receptors all come from an adult with an advanced solid tumor such as melanoma, head and neck, liver or kidney cancer.

The rearrangement joins TRBV19 to TRBJ2-7, with 7 bases matching TRBD2. The CDR3 has 13 residues. After removal of 6 bases from V and 5 bases from J, the junction contained 7 bases not matched to a gene. Germline V CDR1 and CDR2: LNHDA, SQIVND (reference sequence). The CDR3 loop reads CASRKMGGDEQYF. The CDR3 DNA sequence: TGTGCCAGTAGGAAAATGGGAGGGGACGAGCAGTACTTC. The full variable domain, its missing parts supplied by reference TRBV19 and TRBJ2-7, is DGGITQSPKYLFRKEGQNVTLSCEQNLNHDAMYWYRQDPGQGLRLIYYSQIVNDFQKGDIAEGYSVSREKKESFPLTVTSAQKNPTAFYLCASRKMGGDEQYFGPGTRLTVT.

To note about this clone: At one end the junction does not follow the germline gene, possibly because of a read error. This chain links TRBV5-1 with TRBJ1-2; TRBD1 is a possible D gene (5 bases). The germline CDR1 and CDR2 sequences are SGHRS and YFSETQ. The CDR3 sequence is 14 residues long. In DNA form, the CDR3 reads TGTGCCAGCAGCTTGGGGCAGACCTACGATGGCTACACCTTC. Translation: CASSLGQTYDGYTF.

V is TRBV10-3 and J is TRBJ2-3; TRBD2 matches at 8 bases. After removal of 4 bases from V and 0 bases from J, the junction contained 6 bases not matched to a gene. The CDR3 is made up of 16 amino acids. Germline V CDR1 and CDR2: ENHRY, SYGVKD. This CDR3 reads CAISGVLAASTDTQYF. CDR3 sequence (DNA): TGTGCCATCAGTGGCGTACTAGCGGCTAGCACAGATACGCAGTATTTT.

This chain joins TRBV10-2 and TRBJ2-7; the D gene is possibly TRBD2 (6 bases). The germline V and J ends were trimmed by 3 bases and 5 bases, with 20 bases remaining between them. The CDR3 runs 16 residues. The V gene's germline CDR1 is WSHSY and CDR2 SAAADI. The DNA for the CDR3 is TGCGCCAGCAGTGAAGGGACTGTCCCTTTTATCGACGAGCAGTACGTC. Its protein product is CASSEGTVPFIDEQYV.

The J gene is TRBJ2-7, the V gene TRBV6-6, with 7 bases matching TRBD2. Germline CDR1 and CDR2: MNHNY and SVGAGI (reference sequence). V trimming: 0 bases; J trimming: 5 bases; junction bases outside the gene matches: 10. The CDR3 totals 16 residues. The DNA for the CDR3 is TGTGCCAGCAGTTACTCCGGGGCGGGGGTCCTGGACGAGCAGTACTTC. Residues: CASSYSGAGVLDEQYF.

The chain joins TRBV27 to TRBJ2-1, with D unresolved. With 1 base removed from V and 6 bases from J, the gap between germline ends came to 10 bases. CDR1 is MNHEY and CDR2 is SMNVEV in the germline V gene (reference sequence). This CDR3 has 14 residues. This chain's CDR3 is CASSLFANSNEQFF. The CDR3 coding sequence is TGTGCCAGCAGTTTATTCGCTAATTCCAATGAGCAGTTCTTC.

J is TRBJ1-1 and V is TRBV6-5; D uncertain. Trimming took 0 bases from V and 4 from J, leaving 12 bases between them. The CDR3 loop spans 15 amino acids. Germline assignment: CDR1 MNHEY and CDR2 SVGAGI. The CDR3 sequence is CASSYSPGIGTEAFF. The CDR3 DNA reads TGTGCCAGCAGTTACTCACCCGGGATCGGCACTGAAGCTTTCTTT.

The chain employs TRBV5-6 and TRBJ1-3; D unresolved. CDR3 length: 16 residues. From germline, CDR1 is SGHDT and CDR2 YYEEEE. V was shortened by 4 bases and J by 0 bases, with 14 bases between the two germline ends. The CDR3 DNA follows: TGTGCCAGCAGCCTGCCGGGGTTCCTCTCTGGAAACACCATATATTTT. Translating it yields CASSLPGFLSGNTIYF.

The rearrangement links TRBV5-1 to TRBJ2-2; D ambiguous. The CDR3 loop spans 16 amino acids. From germline, CDR1 is SGHRS and CDR2 YFSETQ. Trimming took 4 bases from V and 0 from J, leaving 13 bases between them. CDR3 sequence (DNA): TGCGCCAGCAGCATTGACATCGCCCCGAACACCGGGGAGCTGTTTTTT. Amino acids: CASSIDIAPNTGELFF.

The chain recombines TRBV29-1 with TRBJ1-2; 10 nucleotides line up with TRBD1. Per the germline V gene, CDR1 is SQVTM and CDR2 is ANQGSEA. With 6 bases clipped from V and 8 bases from J, the junction kept 9 bases outside the gene matches. This CDR3 has 13 amino acids. CDR3 region: CSVYEGQGDGYTF. Here the CDR3 DNA reads TGCAGCGTATATGAAGGACAGGGGGACGGCTACACCTTC.